Listed here are 5 T cell receptor beta chains from one sample, sequenced in a study of cytotoxic CD8 clonotypes in ibrutinib-treated CLL. Profiled with immunoSEQ multiplex PCR; TCRdb holds only in-frame clones, not every one. The sample includes 200,000 to 250,000 clones, more than 70% of them seen just once. The sample in question was PBMCs, obtained after 12 months of ibrutinib treatment. The receptors were gathered from a human donor with chronic lymphocytic leukemia.

V is TRBV30 and J is TRBJ2-1; maybe TRBD2 (6 bases). The V gene lost 0 bases and the J gene lost 2 bases, with 14 bases spanning the gap. The germline CDR1 and CDR2 sequences are GTSNPN and SVGIG (reference sequence). This CDR3 region has 16 residues. The CDR3 nucleotides read TGTGCCTGGAGTGTTGGTGTGGGGACTCCCTACAATGAGCAGTTCTTC. This gives the protein CAWSVGVGTPYNEQFF.

The V gene is TRBV18, the J gene TRBJ1-4; no clear D. CDR3 length: 13 amino acids. V was cut by 6 bases and J by 5 bases, with 10 bases left in between. Germline V gene sequence: CDR1 KGHSH, CDR2 LQKENI. This CDR3 reads CASSRSGNEKLFF. CDR3 DNA: TGTGCCAGCTCTCGGTCGGGGAATGAAAAACTGTTTTTT.

The DNA of the CDR3 is TGTGCCAGTACCCCGTCTGGGACAAACTACGAGCAGTACTTC. It translates to CASTPSGTNYEQYF. V gene TRBV19 combines with J gene TRBJ2-7; TRBD1 is a possible D gene (6 bases). The CDR3 has 14 residues. The V gene lost 7 bases and the J gene lost 3 bases, with 16 bases spanning the gap. Germline-derived CDR1 and CDR2 are LNHDA and SQIVND (reference sequence).

The CDR3 DNA is TGTGCCAGCAGCGGGTCGTTCGGGTCGGCGGGCTACGAGCAGTACTTC. Its translation is CASSGSFGSAGYEQYF. The V call is TRBV9, the J call TRBJ2-7, with D maybe TRBD2 (5 bases). CDR1 and CDR2 from the germline V gene are SGDLS and YYNGEE. The V and J ends lost 3 bases and 3 bases respectively, with 19 bases between them. The CDR3 contains 16 residues.

This clone came up a few times. This chain links TRBV19 with TRBJ1-5; tentatively, D is TRBD1 (5 bases). The CDR3 contains 13 residues. Germline values: CDR1 LNHDA, CDR2 SQIVND (reference sequence). The ends were cut back, 5 bases at V and 3 bases at J, with 8 bases in the middle. In DNA, the CDR3 is TGTGCCAGTAGTGGCAGGGCCAATCAGCCCCAGCATTTT. The encoded protein is CASSGRANQPQHF.